This entry lists 2 T cell receptor beta chains sequenced from one sample in a study of blood T cell repertoires in COVID-19. TCRdb keeps only in-frame clones here, not all; method: immunoSEQ multiplex PCR. Of roughly 80,000 clones in the sample, 82% were seen once. The specimen sequenced was peripheral blood. The receptors come from a human donor in a cohort sampled during active COVID-19.

The chain links TRBV28 to TRBJ2-6, with D tentatively TRBD1 (5 bases). This CDR3 region has 15 residues. From germline, CDR1 is MDHEN and CDR2 SYDVKM. Trimming pared 4 bases from V and 3 bases from J, leaving 10 bases between. CDR3 bases: TGTGCCAGCAGTTCGCAGGGTGGTGGGGCCAACGTCCTGACTTTC. This gives the protein CASSSQGGGANVLTF.

This chain links TRBV4-1 with TRBJ2-5, with TRBD1 as a possible D gene (6 bases). This CDR3 comprises 14 residues. The germline V gene encodes CDR1 MGHRA and CDR2 YSYEKL. The germline V and J ends were trimmed by 0 bases and 6 bases, with 11 bases remaining between them. The CDR3 loop is CASSQDAQGKTQYF. CDR3 in DNA: TGCGCCAGCAGCCAAGATGCCCAGGGGAAGACCCAGTACTTC.